Sequencing of this T cell receptor (beta chain) was carried out in a study of cytomegalovirus exposure and HLA in healthy donors. Findings and limits, study-wide: Most likely, a cluster of highly shared sequence variants arose as a sequencing artifact. DRB1 had the most TCR associations and HLA-C the fewest, a later analysis found, with rates varying by HLA locus. A later analysis reportedly found that, within productive TCRs, an Asian-associated ancestry cluster had fewer N-insertions than the mean observed across the approximately 670 donors. CMV antigen specificity was confirmed in vitro for a few CMV-associated chains.

Unmatched junction bases numbered 0, after V lost 5 bases and J lost 2 bases. The CDR3 has 12 residues. The germline gives CDR1 MRHNA, CDR2 SNTAGT. Notes on this clone: As yet, its antigen is unknown.

Amplification used 60 Vbeta primers and 13 Jbeta primers. TCRdb's copy holds only in-frame clones and misses some; the assay was immunoSEQ multiplex PCR. Of under 200,000 clones listed, around 79% are singletons. This chain joins TRBV6-4 and TRBJ2-7; 7 bases map to TRBD2. Input material: PBMCs. The clonotype originates from a man younger than 30 in good health and CMV-seronegative. The CDR3 loop reads CASSLAAYEQYF. CDR3 nucleotides: TGTGCCAGCAGTCTAGCGGCCTACGAGCAGTACTTC.